This entry features one T cell receptor (beta chain) sequence. Antigen specificity is unknown. The data were taken from a study of cytomegalovirus exposure and HLA in healthy donors. Across the whole study: Early released data comprised around 80 million unique TCRs from HLA-typed donors. The study's findings and limits: A later analysis showed HLA-associated TCR beta chains outstripping equally common others in clonal expansion.

Though probably carrying unrecorded immune exposures, donors were nominally healthy at sampling. With 60 Vbeta and 13 Jbeta primers, the PCR was carried out. Repertoires were generated with immunoSEQ multiplex PCR, while TCRdb's copy carries only in-frame clones and drops some. The sample holds about 280,000 clones; over 85% are singletons and the top ten take 2% to 3%. The sample comprised PBMCs. The source is a woman aged 18-30 years in good health and CMV-seronegative.

Here the CDR3 reads CASSQGTTSVGTGELFF. CDR3 DNA sequence: TGTGCCAGCAGCCAAGGGACAACTAGCGTGGGAACCGGGGAGCTGTTTTTT. V usage is TRBV14 and J usage is TRBJ2-2, with 7 bases lining up with TRBD2. The germline V gene encodes CDR1 SGHDN and CDR2 FVKESK. This CDR3 has 17 residues. After removal of 1 base from V and 5 bases from J, the junction contained 10 bases not matched to a gene.